The source of this TCR beta chain is a study of T cell responses to AZD1222 COVID-19 vaccine. Overall study: Second-dose intervals of approximately 4 or approximately 12 weeks were pooled. Study outcomes and limitations: Baseline seropositivity occurred in only six AZD1222 recipients. Spike-specific TCR depth and breadth grew after two AZD1222 doses.

In regard to this clone: The antigen remains undetermined. An end of the junction differs from the germline gene, which may be a read error.

The CDR3 has 12 amino acids. In germline, CDR1 is SQVTM, CDR2 ANQGSEA. The repertoire was sequenced with immunoSEQ multiplex PCR; TCRdb's copy has only in-frame clones and lacks some. The repertoire holds tens of thousands of clones, with roughly 90% as singletons. This TCR was recovered from an adult in good health. The chain has TRBV29-1 and TRBJ1-1, with D unclear. The specimen comprised peripheral blood, sampled on day 0 of AZD1222 vaccination. The CDR3 reads CSVEDQNAEAFF. CDR3 bases: TGCAGCGTTGAAGATCAGAACGCTGAAGCTTTCTTT.